One sample yielded the 17 T cell receptor beta chains listed below, sequenced in a study of shared clonotypes between healthy human individuals. Measured with immunoSEQ multiplex PCR; TCRdb has only the in-frame clones, and not every one. The sample shows roughly 2,000,000 clones, 90% to 95% of them seen only once. Naive CD8 cells lacked CD45RO and underwent positive selection for CCR7, leaving out terminally differentiated effector memory CD45RA+ cells. Material: naive CD8+ T cells from PBMCs. The source of these receptors is a man aged 18 to 29 in good health. Some clones in this sample may be carry-over from other donors' samples.

This clone has a single count. This chain uses TRBV15 with TRBJ2-3, with 7 bases lining up with TRBD2. The CDR3 length is 15 residues. Germline assignment: CDR1 LNHNV and CDR2 YYDKDF (reference sequence). Losses at the gene ends were 2 bases for V and 2 bases for J; bases not matched to a gene: 4. CDR3 sequence: CATSRKRDSTDTQYF. In DNA form, the CDR3 reads TGTGCCACCAGCAGAAAGCGGGATTCCACAGATACGCAGTATTTT.

This chain links TRBV7-2 with TRBJ1-2; tentative D call: TRBD1 (5 bases). Trimming removed 1 base at V and 3 bases at J, with 9 bases between. Germline loops: CDR1 SGHTA, CDR2 FQGNSA. The CDR3 spans 14 residues. DNA for the CDR3: TGTGCCAGCAGCTTAGATGGGACGGACTATGGCTACACCTTC. Protein sequence: CASSLDGTDYGYTF.

The V call is TRBV27, the J call TRBJ1-1; unclear D gene. The CDR3 is 14 residues long. The V end was cut by 5 bases, the J end by 4 bases, with 14 bases between. CDR1 is MNHEY and CDR2 is SMNVEV in the germline V gene (reference sequence). The CDR3 nucleotides read TGTGCCAGCAGTACCAACGGGCGGTTCACTGAAGCTTTCTTT. This translates into CASSTNGRFTEAFF.

The rearrangement joins TRBV28 to TRBJ2-1, with 11 bases aligning to TRBD2. This CDR3 has 16 residues. Germline V CDR1 and CDR2: MDHEN, SYDVKM. V dropped 2 bases and J dropped 7; count of bases not matched to a gene: 7. The CDR3 DNA sequence: TGTGCCAGCAGTTTAGTCCTAGCGGGAGGAGATAATGAGCAGTTCTTC. As protein: CASSLVLAGGDNEQFF.

This clone occurred a few times. The chain couples TRBV27 to TRBJ1-2, with D possibly TRBD1 on 5 matching bases. V was pared by 5 bases and J by 7 bases, with 14 bases between. From germline, CDR1 is MNHEY and CDR2 SMNVEV (reference sequence). The CDR3 is made up of 13 amino acids. As DNA, the CDR3 is TGTGCCAGCAGTCCCGGTTATGGGGCTGGCTACACCTTC. Translated: CASSPGYGAGYTF.

The rearrangement uses TRBV28 and TRBJ2-1; D call uncertain. The CDR3 runs to 12 residues. Germline assignment: CDR1 MDHEN and CDR2 SYDVKM. V gave up 8 bases and J gave up 1 base, with 6 bases separating them. CDR3 bases: TGTGCCAGCTACAGTTCCTACAATGAGCAGTTCTTC. Translating gives CASYSSYNEQFF.

The rearrangement uses TRBV2 and TRBJ2-5; 13 bases fit TRBD2. Germline V gene lookup returns CDR1 SNHLY and CDR2 FYNNEI. This CDR3 has 16 residues. J gave up 3 bases and V 6 bases, and 7 bases lay outside the gene matches. This CDR3 is CASRWTSGSPEETQYF. The CDR3 DNA reads TGTGCCAGCAGATGGACTAGCGGGAGTCCGGAAGAGACCCAGTACTTC.

This chain links TRBV27 with TRBJ1-3; 8 bases align to TRBD1. CDR1 and CDR2 (germline): MNHEY, SMNVEV (reference sequence). The CDR3 totals 16 residues. The V gene end was trimmed by 4 bases and the J gene end by 5 bases; junction bases not matched to a gene: 10. The CDR3 nucleotides are TGTGCCAGCAGTTCCGGACAGGGTCTAGTTAGAAACACCATATATTTT. Its protein is CASSSGQGLVRNTIYF.

The chain couples TRBV28 to TRBJ2-5; a possible D gene is TRBD2 (5 bases). The CDR3 totals 12 residues. Germline assignment: CDR1 MDHEN and CDR2 SYDVKM. Trimming stripped 6 bases from V and 2 bases from J, with 7 bases between. The CDR3 DNA follows: TGTGCCAGCAGGGGAGTACAAGAGACCCAGTACTTC. Residues: CASRGVQETQYF.

This chain uses TRBV27 with TRBJ2-1, with TRBD2 identical over 13 bases. V lost 6 bases and J lost 3; bases outside the gene matches: 2. Germline loops: CDR1 MNHEY, CDR2 SMNVEV (reference sequence). The CDR3 is 15 amino acids. CDR3: CASRTSGRNYNEQFF. The CDR3 DNA follows: TGTGCCAGCAGGACTAGCGGGAGGAACTACAATGAGCAGTTCTTC.

Of note for this clone: The same CDR3 arises from other DNA sequences in this sample as well. The gene calls are TRBV20-1 and TRBJ1-1; possibly TRBD1 for D (5 bases). The CDR3 has 11 amino acids. CDR1 DFQATT and CDR2 SNEGSKA come from the germline V gene (reference sequence). V lost 5 bases, J lost 4 bases, and 8 bases lay in between. This CDR3 is CSAPGGTEAFF. DNA for the CDR3: TGCAGTGCTCCCGGGGGCACTGAAGCTTTCTTT.

Comment on this clone: Other DNA sequences in this specimen translate into the identical CDR3. The chain has TRBV9 and TRBJ2-1; 14 nucleotides line up with TRBD2. CDR1 and CDR2 from the germline V gene are SGDLS and YYNGEE. V lost 4 bases, J lost 8 bases, and 5 bases stayed unmatched. This CDR3 contains 15 residues. Written as DNA, the CDR3 is TGTGCCAGCAGCCCCGGGACTAGCGGGAGCTATGAGCAGTTCTTC. Translating gives CASSPGTSGSYEQFF.

J is TRBJ2-5 and V is TRBV4-1; TRBD2 matches 11 bases. This CDR3 contains 15 residues. V shed 4 bases and J 5 bases; nucleotides not matched to a gene: 6. Germline V gene sequence: CDR1 MGHRA, CDR2 YSYEKL. CDR3 nucleotide sequence: TGCGCCAGCAGCCCAACTAGCGGGAGTTCTGAGACCCAGTACTTC. Residues: CASSPTSGSSETQYF.

This chain connects TRBV7-9 to TRBJ2-2; 12 bases align to TRBD2. The CDR3 runs 15 residues. CDR1 is SEHNR and CDR2 is FQNEAQ in the germline V gene (reference sequence). The V gene end was trimmed by 4 bases and the J gene end by 10 bases; junction bases not matched to a gene: 7. In nucleotides, the CDR3 is TGTGCCAGCAGCTCACGACTAGCGGGAGATTTGGAGCTGTTTTTT. Translated, it gives CASSSRLAGDLELFF.

As regards this clone: The sample carries other DNA sequences with the same CDR3. The genes are TRBV30 and TRBJ2-7; no clear D gene. Germline V gives CDR1 GTSNPN, CDR2 SVGIG (reference sequence). The germline V and J ends were trimmed by 2 bases and 2 bases, with 7 bases remaining between them. This CDR3 is built from 12 residues. CDR3 DNA: TGTGCCTGGAGTCTTAGTACCTACGAGCAGTACTTC. Translated: CAWSLSTYEQYF.

The J gene is TRBJ1-2, the V gene TRBV11-2; a weak D match, TRBD1 (5 bases). Germline V gene lookup returns CDR1 SGHAT and CDR2 FQNNGV. The CDR3 runs 13 residues. V lost 3 bases to trimming and J lost 8 bases, with 13 bases between them. The CDR3, as DNA: TGTGCCAGCAGCTTGGGGCCCCTATGGGGCTACACCTTC. This codes for CASSLGPLWGYTF.

Comment on this clone: Other DNA variants within this sample encode the same CDR3. V is TRBV11-2 and J is TRBJ2-7; D gene unclear. There are 13 residues in the CDR3. CDR1 and CDR2 from the germline V gene are SGHAT and FQNNGV. The V gene lost 3 bases and the J gene lost 4 bases, with 10 bases spanning the gap. This CDR3 is CASSFSPTYEQYF. CDR3 sequence (DNA): TGTGCCAGCAGCTTCTCCCCTACATACGAGCAGTACTTC.